This passage covers 7 T cell receptor beta chains from one sample sequenced in a study of shared clonotypes between healthy human individuals (dated by TCRdb to about 2020). Library construction relied on the immunoSEQ multiplex PCR assay. TCRdb took this table from immuneACCESS and kept in-frame rearrangements with V and J called. Such tables lack part of the clones; where checked against another copy, unresolved V genes explain under half of the gap, and the rest is unexplained. For this sample the table gives about 2.1 million clones, of which about 93% were detected only once. The ten biggest clones cover about 1.8% of the sample. For the CD8 naive samples, CD45RO-negative cells were positively selected for CCR7, yielding a CD45RA+CCR7+ population from which TemRA cells were excluded. The sequenced material came from naive CD8+ T cells from PBMCs. The cell subset or site tag for this specimen amounts to: CD45RA+CCR7+. The receptor set was obtained from a man in his late teens or twenties in good health. Some clones in this sample may be carry-over from other donors' samples.

The V gene is TRBV7-9, the J gene TRBJ1-5; 8 nucleotides align to TRBD1. The CDR3 sequence is 15 residues long. The ends lost 3 bases at V and 2 bases at J; junction bases unmatched: 3. The V gene's germline CDR1 is SEHNR and CDR2 FQNEAQ (reference sequence). In DNA form, the CDR3 reads TGTGCCAGCAGCTTGGGGACAGGACGCAATCAGCCCCAGCATTTT. Its translation is CASSLGTGRNQPQHF.

The J gene is TRBJ2-7, the V gene TRBV9; 9 bases are a match to TRBD1. This CDR3 spans 15 amino acids. Germline CDR1 SGDLS, CDR2 YYNGEE. With 3 bases clipped from V and 6 bases from J, the junction kept 10 bases outside the gene matches. The DNA for the CDR3 is TGTGCCAGCAGCGGCCGGGACAGGGAGTTTGGCGAGCAGTACTTC. Amino acids: CASSGRDREFGEQYF. Combining the CDR3 with reference TRBV9 and TRBJ2-7 gives the whole variable domain DSGVTQTPKHLITATGQRVTLRCSPRSGDLSVYWYQQSLDQGLQFLIQYYNGEERAKGNILERFSAQQFPDLHSELNLSSLELGDSALYFCASSGRDREFGEQYFGPGTRLTVT.

The chain is built from TRBV10-3 and TRBJ2-1, with D unresolved. Germline CDR1 reads ENHRY; CDR2 reads SYGVKD. The V end was cut by 3 bases, the J end by 5 bases, with 20 bases between. This CDR3 comprises 17 residues. The CDR3 sequence: CAISDTLGRRPNNEQFF. The CDR3 DNA reads as TGTGCCATCAGTGATACCTTAGGACGGCGGCCTAACAATGAGCAGTTCTTC.

The chain joins TRBV29-1 to TRBJ1-2, with 10 bases aligning to TRBD1. The length of the CDR3 is 13 residues. V gave up 6 bases and J gave up 3 bases; unmatched junction bases: 4. Germline V CDR1 and CDR2: SQVTM, ANQGSEA. CDR3 region: CSVGTGVYYGYTF. The CDR3 DNA reads TGCAGCGTAGGGACAGGGGTATACTATGGCTACACCTTC.

The chain recombines TRBV28 with TRBJ2-7; D is unresolved. The CDR3 has 15 amino acids. The germline V and J ends were trimmed by 7 bases and 2 bases, with 18 bases remaining between them. The germline CDR1 and CDR2 sequences are MDHEN and SYDVKM. This chain's CDR3 is CASTARTSITYEQYF. CDR3 coding DNA: TGTGCCAGCACCGCAAGGACCTCGATAACCTACGAGCAGTACTTC.

This chain links TRBV25-1 with TRBJ1-1, with D hard to call. The CDR3 runs to 12 residues. The V and J ends lost 10 bases and 4 bases respectively, with 13 bases between them. The germline gives CDR1 MGHDK, CDR2 SYGVNS. The CDR3 here is CATTHGGTEAFF. The CDR3 DNA reads TGTGCCACTACGCACGGCGGCACTGAAGCTTTCTTT.

The rearrangement uses TRBV9 and TRBJ2-1; 11 bases align to TRBD2. The V gene end was trimmed by 4 bases and the J gene end by 6 bases; junction bases not matched to a gene: 12. Per the germline V gene, CDR1 is SGDLS and CDR2 is YYNGEE. There are 17 residues in the CDR3. Written as DNA, the CDR3 is TGTGCCAGCAGCCGTGGACTAGCGGGCCCCGGGGGCAATGAGCAGTTCTTC. Its translation: CASSRGLAGPGGNEQFF.